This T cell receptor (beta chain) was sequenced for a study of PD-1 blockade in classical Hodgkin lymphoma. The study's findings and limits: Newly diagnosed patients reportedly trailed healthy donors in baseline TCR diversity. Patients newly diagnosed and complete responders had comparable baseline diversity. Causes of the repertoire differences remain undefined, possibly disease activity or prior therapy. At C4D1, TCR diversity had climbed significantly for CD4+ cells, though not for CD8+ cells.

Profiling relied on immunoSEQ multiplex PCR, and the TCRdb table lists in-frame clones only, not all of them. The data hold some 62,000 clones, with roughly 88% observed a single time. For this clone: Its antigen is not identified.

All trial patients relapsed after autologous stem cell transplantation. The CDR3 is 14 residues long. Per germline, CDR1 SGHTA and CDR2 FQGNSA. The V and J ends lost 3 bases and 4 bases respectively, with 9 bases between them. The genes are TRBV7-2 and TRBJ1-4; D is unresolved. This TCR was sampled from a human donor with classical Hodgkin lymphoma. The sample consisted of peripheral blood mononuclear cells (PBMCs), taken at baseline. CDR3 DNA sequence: TGTGCCAGCAGCTTTAGTATGGTTAATGAAAAACTGTTTTTT. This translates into CASSFSMVNEKLFF.